The 25 T cell receptor beta chains below all came from one sample that was sequenced in a study of blood T cell repertoires in COVID-19. Clones were read by immunoSEQ multiplex PCR, and TCRdb kept only the in-frame ones, dropping some. The sample includes approximately 97,000 clones, about 91% of them seen just once. Sequenced input: peripheral blood. These receptors were obtained from a man between 18 and 29 years old with acute or convalescent COVID-19.

The chain has TRBV27 and TRBJ1-3; 7 positions agree with TRBD1. The CDR3 spans 15 residues. V dropped 4 bases and J dropped 0; count of bases not matched to a gene: 3. Germline V CDR1 and CDR2: MNHEY, SMNVEV (reference sequence). The CDR3 is CASSSQGHSGNTIYF. In DNA, the CDR3 is TGTGCCAGCAGTTCACAGGGGCACTCTGGAAACACCATATATTTT.

The CDR3 protein is CASRGTGGYGYTF. CDR3 nucleotide sequence: TGTGCCAGCAGGGGGACAGGTGGCTATGGCTACACCTTC. The chain couples TRBV6-5 to TRBJ1-2, with 8 positions matching TRBD1. This CDR3 spans 13 amino acids. Germline V gene lookup returns CDR1 MNHEY and CDR2 SVGAGI. After removal of 6 bases from V and 4 bases from J, the junction contained 4 bases not matched to a gene.

The rearrangement uses TRBV6-6 and TRBJ1-5; 7 bases line up with TRBD1. J was trimmed by 4 bases and V by 5 bases; bases with no gene match: 8. CDR3 length equals 15 residues. Per the germline V gene, CDR1 is MNHNY and CDR2 is SVGAGI (reference sequence). CDR3 region: CASSAGQPFNQPQHF. CDR3 sequence (DNA): TGTGCCAGCAGTGCGGGACAGCCATTTAATCAGCCCCAGCATTTT.

This clone came up once. The rearrangement links TRBV5-8 to TRBJ1-2, with D perhaps matching TRBD1 (5 bases). CDR3 length: 16 residues. V lost 0 bases to trimming and J lost 2 bases, with 14 bases between them. Germline V gene sequence: CDR1 SGHTS, CDR2 YDEGEE. CDR3 residues: CASSLAGGGVNYGYTF. CDR3 DNA: TGTGCCAGCAGCTTGGCGGGGGGGGGAGTCAACTATGGCTACACCTTC.

This sequence joins TRBV10-2 and TRBJ1-1; TRBD1 aligns across 11 bases. Per germline, CDR1 WSHSY and CDR2 SAAADI. V dropped 6 bases and J dropped 3; count of bases not matched to a gene: 6. CDR3 size: 15 residues. CDR3 in DNA: TGCGCCAGCAGCCCGGACAGGGGGCAGGACACTGAAGCTTTCTTT. This encodes CASSPDRGQDTEAFF.

The J gene is TRBJ2-5, the V gene TRBV18, with 7 bases identical to TRBD2. In germline, CDR1 is KGHSH, CDR2 LQKENI. This CDR3 is built from 16 residues. V gave up 6 bases and J gave up 3 bases; unmatched junction bases: 13. The CDR3 bases are TGTGCCAGCTCTATTATCCAGGGAGGGTACGAAGAGACCCAGTACTTC. Protein: CASSIIQGGYEETQYF.

Here the CDR3 DNA reads TGTGCCAGCAGCTTGCCTGGACAGGATAATTCACCCCTCCACTTT. As protein: CASSLPGQDNSPLHF. The chain uses TRBV5-4 and TRBJ1-6; 7 bases line up with TRBD1. V was pared by 1 base and J by 5 bases, with 3 bases of the junction left unmatched. In germline, CDR1 is SGHNT, CDR2 YYREEE (reference sequence). This CDR3 has 15 amino acids.

The V and J genes are TRBV5-4 and TRBJ2-1; a possible D gene is TRBD1 (5 bases). Deletions cut 2 bases from V and 8 bases from J, with 17 bases between. Germline lookup yields CDR1 SGHNT and CDR2 YYREEE (reference sequence). This CDR3 contains 15 residues. CDR3 nucleotide sequence: TGTGCCAGCAGCTTCGTGGGGCAGGGCGAGGATGAGCAGTTCTTC. Translation gives CASSFVGQGEDEQFF.

The rearrangement joins TRBV5-6 to TRBJ1-1; D is unresolved. V shed 4 bases and J shed 1 base, with 11 bases lying between them. The CDR3 is 14 residues long. Germline V gene lookup returns CDR1 SGHDT and CDR2 YYEEEE. CDR3 protein: CASSGGRRNTEAFF. DNA of the CDR3: TGTGCCAGCAGCGGAGGACGGAGGAACACTGAAGCTTTCTTT.

This rearrangement joins TRBV6-5 to TRBJ1-2; D uncertain. The V end was cut by 3 bases, the J end by 9 bases, with 5 bases between. Looked up from germline, CDR1 is MNHEY and CDR2 is SVGAGI. The CDR3 has 10 amino acids. The CDR3 sequence is CASSYNSYTF. CDR3 DNA sequence: TGTGCCAGCAGTTATAACAGCTACACCTTC.

The rearrangement joins TRBV9 to TRBJ2-2, with 10 bases lining up with TRBD2. The CDR3 is 19 residues long. V trimming: 0 bases; J trimming: 5 bases; junction bases outside the gene matches: 13. Germline V gene data show CDR1 as SGDLS and CDR2 as YYNGEE. The CDR3 DNA follows: TGTGCCAGCAGCGTAGTTGGACTAGCGGTAACCTCGGGGACCGGGGAGCTGTTTTTT. Translation: CASSVVGLAVTSGTGELFF.

V gene TRBV19 combines with J gene TRBJ1-2; 7 positions agree with TRBD1. The germline V gene has CDR1 LNHDA and CDR2 SQIVND (reference sequence). The V segment lost 6 bases and the J segment 2 bases; nucleotides outside the gene matches: 6. This CDR3 comprises 14 residues. The CDR3, as DNA: TGTGCCAGTAGGTTGCAGGGGGGAAACTATGGCTACACCTTC. Translation: CASRLQGGNYGYTF.

The rearrangement uses TRBV18 and TRBJ1-1; 10 bases map to TRBD1. Germline V lookup: CDR1 KGHSH, CDR2 LQKENI. V shed 4 bases and J 5 bases; nucleotides not matched to a gene: 4. The CDR3 is 14 amino acids. CDR3 residues: CASSQGQGGTEAFF. CDR3 sequence (DNA): TGTGCCAGCTCACAAGGACAGGGGGGGACTGAAGCTTTCTTT.

The J gene is TRBJ1-4, the V gene TRBV7-9, with TRBD1 identical over 10 bases. The germline CDR1 and CDR2 sequences are SEHNR and FQNEAQ (reference sequence). CDR3 length equals 16 residues. The V and J ends lost 2 bases and 5 bases, in that order; junction bases with no gene match: 5. Here the CDR3 reads CASSLSRDRGNEKLFF. The CDR3 nucleotides read TGTGCCAGCAGCTTATCACGGGACAGGGGCAATGAAAAACTGTTTTTT.

This chain joins TRBV10-2 and TRBJ1-1; D might be TRBD1 (6 bases). Germline loops: CDR1 WSHSY, CDR2 SAAADI. V dropped 2 bases and J dropped 5 bases, with 15 bases sitting between them. This CDR3 is built from 15 residues. For the CDR3, the DNA is TGCGCCAGCAGTGAGGGGCAGGGGACCGATACTGAAGCTTTCTTT. Amino acids: CASSEGQGTDTEAFF.

Details on this clone: Other DNA sequences within the sample encode an identical CDR3. This chain uses TRBV7-9 with TRBJ1-5; no reliable D call. CDR3 length: 13 amino acids. CDR1 is SEHNR, CDR2 FQNEAQ, per germline (reference sequence). V was cut by 1 base and J by 6 bases, with 7 bases left in between. CDR3 bases: TGTGCCAGCAGCTTAGAGGGAGGTCAGCCCCAGCATTTT. Translating it yields CASSLEGGQPQHF.

The DNA of the CDR3 is TGTGCCAGCAGCCAACGGGACAGAAACAATGAGCAGTTCTTC. Residues: CASSQRDRNNEQFF. The V and J genes are TRBV3-1 (or the pseudogene TRBV3-2) and TRBJ2-1; 7 bases are shared with TRBD1. Germline CDR1 is LGHDT and CDR2 is YNNKEL (reference sequence). J was trimmed by 5 bases and V by 2 bases; bases with no gene match: 3. CDR3 length equals 14 residues.

This chain connects TRBV15 to TRBJ2-7; 7 bases agree with TRBD1. Per the germline V gene, CDR1 is LNHNV and CDR2 is YYDKDF (reference sequence). The V and J ends lost 5 bases and 5 bases, in that order; junction bases with no gene match: 9. This CDR3 comprises 14 residues. CDR3 amino acids: CATSRGGPGNEQYF. CDR3 DNA: TGTGCCACCAGCCGAGGGGGCCCCGGTAACGAGCAGTACTTC.

The J gene is TRBJ2-7, the V gene TRBV7-9, with D possibly being TRBD1 (5 bases). The germline gives CDR1 SEHNR, CDR2 FQNEAQ (reference sequence). CDR3 length: 12 amino acids. Trimming took off 10 bases at V and 0 bases at J, with 10 bases between the two ends. CDR3 sequence: CATLTVSYEQYF. The CDR3 DNA follows: TGTGCCACCCTGACAGTCTCCTACGAGCAGTACTTC.

The chain recombines TRBV7-8 with TRBJ1-6; D is possibly TRBD1 (6 bases). V was trimmed by 1 base and J by 8 bases, leaving 9 bases between them. The CDR3 is 14 residues long. Germline V gene lookup returns CDR1 SGHVS and CDR2 FQNEAQ. The CDR3 sequence is CASSLGQGYSPLHF. CDR3 nucleotide sequence: TGTGCCAGCAGCTTAGGGCAGGGGTATTCACCCCTCCACTTT.

V and J are TRBV4-1 and TRBJ2-3; TRBD2 is a possible D gene (5 bases). This CDR3 has 13 amino acids. V lost 1 base, J lost 6 bases, and 8 bases lay in between. CDR1 and CDR2 (germline): MGHRA, YSYEKL. The CDR3 DNA follows: TGCGCCAGCAGCCAAGTACAGCGGGATACGCAGTATTTT. Its translation is CASSQVQRDTQYF.

V gene TRBV19 combines with J gene TRBJ1-2; D is ambiguous. Germline CDR1 and CDR2: LNHDA and SQIVND (reference sequence). V lost 6 bases to trimming and J lost 3 bases, with 14 bases between them. The CDR3 contains 14 residues. The CDR3 nucleotides are TGTGCCAGTAGCCGGGTCGGGAGGGACTATGGCTACACCTTC. Protein: CASSRVGRDYGYTF. The whole variable domain, filled in from reference TRBV19 and TRBJ1-2, reads DGGITQSPKYLFRKEGQNVTLSCEQNLNHDAMYWYRQDPGQGLRLIYYSQIVNDFQKGDIAEGYSVSREKKESFPLTVTSAQKNPTAFYLCASSRVGRDYGYTFGSGTRLTVV.

This clone was seen only once. The chain has TRBV7-9 and TRBJ1-3; D might be TRBD1 (6 bases). Trimming stripped 5 bases from V and 0 bases from J, with 11 bases between. The CDR3 is made up of 15 amino acids. CDR1 and CDR2 (germline): SEHNR, FQNEAQ (reference sequence). In nucleotides, the CDR3 is TGTGCCAGCAGCCTACGGACAGCCTCTGGAAACACCATATATTTT. Protein sequence: CASSLRTASGNTIYF.

The rearrangement links TRBV25-1 to TRBJ2-2; 7 nucleotides agree with TRBD1. V dropped 4 bases and J dropped 7; count of bases not matched to a gene: 3. This CDR3 is built from 13 residues. CDR1 is MGHDK, CDR2 SYGVNS, per germline. The CDR3 spells CASSGQGIGELFF. CDR3 nucleotide sequence: TGTGCCAGCAGTGGACAGGGAATCGGGGAGCTGTTTTTT.

This clone was seen a single time. The chain employs TRBV18 and TRBJ2-5; 8 nucleotides match TRBD1. CDR1 and CDR2 from the germline V gene are KGHSH and LQKENI. After removal of 4 bases from V and 5 bases from J, the junction contained 9 bases not matched to a gene. The CDR3 totals 15 residues. The CDR3 reads CASSRQGAAGETQYF. The CDR3 DNA reads as TGTGCCAGCTCACGTCAGGGGGCGGCTGGTGAGACCCAGTACTTC.